A selection of T cell receptor beta chains follows, all from one sample in a study of blood T cell repertoires in COVID-19. Sequencing used immunoSEQ multiplex PCR; TCRdb keeps in-frame clones, though not all of them. The sample consists of almost 70,000 clones, 79% of them appearing once. The sequencing input was peripheral blood. All receptors derive from a man in his sixties with acute or convalescent COVID-19. Both conserved end residues are part of each CDR3.

j_gene,v_gene,CDR3aa
TRBJ2-1,TRBV24-1,CATSDATGLSSYNEQFF
TRBJ1-6,TRBV6-5,CATKTDSPSPLHF
TRBJ2-5,TRBV7-9,CASSLGGGAGLETQYF
TRBJ2-5,TRBV28,CASSAGQGVTQETQYF
TRBJ1-5,TRBV19,CASRRSDQPQHF
TRBJ2-5,TRBV11-1,CASSLVREETQYF
TRBJ2-7,TRBV4-1,CASSQGTSYEQYF
TRBJ2-1,TRBV29-1,CSVLASGGPIYNEQFF
TRBJ1-2,TRBV7-9,CASSSREGYTF
TRBJ1-4,TRBV11-2,CASSFHGRQGEKLFF
TRBJ1-5,TRBV2,CASRDNFGNQPQHF
TRBJ2-3,TRBV6-4,CASSETAGPGDTQYF
TRBJ1-3,TRBV6-2/TRBV6-3,CASSLPGQLSGNTIYF
TRBJ2-1,TRBV7-5,CARSSNPPPGLLYYNEQFF
TRBJ2-7,TRBV7-2,CASSLAGDRYEQYF
TRBJ1-5,TRBV19,CASRTQSGQPQHF
TRBJ1-6,TRBV5-6,CASSLDPVTSPLHF
TRBJ2-2,TRBV7-9,CASSLGWDRPRHTGELFF
TRBJ1-4,TRBV11-2,CASSLPREGGEKLFF
TRBJ2-1,TRBV24-1,CATSETGEYEQFF
TRBJ1-1,TRBV5-8,CASSPYGQILMNTEAFF
TRBJ2-7,TRBV7-2,CASSLGAQVRSIEQYF
TRBJ1-1,TRBV4-1,CASSQDTAGAPTEAFF
TRBJ1-1,TRBV6-5,CASSSRTGVNTEAFF
TRBJ2-5,TRBV4-3,CASSQTGGQATQYF
TRBJ2-2,TRBV5-6,CASSPTGGRNTGELFF
TRBJ2-7,TRBV5-8,CASSLIYRSEQYF
TRBJ2-7,TRBV19,CASSIALGASSYEQYF
TRBJ1-1,TRBV4-3,CASSLGGGTEAFF
TRBJ1-2,TRBV6-5,CASRDRVYGYTF
TRBJ1-1,TRBV3-1/TRBV3-2,CASSQGTAGGAFF
TRBJ1-1,TRBV27,CASRLGGGVRTEAFF
TRBJ1-1,TRBV7-6,CASSLQGAGTEAFF
TRBJ2-5,TRBV5-3,CARSLDRWSATSGGQTQYF
TRBJ1-1,TRBV21-1,CASLRPGQHTEAFF
TRBJ2-7,TRBV6-5,CASSYYSGSYEQYF
TRBJ2-3,TRBV2,CASSDLDRASDTQYF
TRBJ1-1,TRBV5-1,CASSNGNTEAFF
TRBJ2-7,TRBV5-4,CASSSPQTGNYEQYF
TRBJ2-5,TRBV7-8,CASSLLLGGETQYF
TRBJ1-3,TRBV6-2/TRBV6-3,CASSYPSRRHSGNTIYF
TRBJ2-7,TRBV10-3,CAISDGDTPLGIYEQYF
TRBJ2-7,TRBV5-1,CASSIGQGDSGDEQYF
TRBJ1-6,TRBV4-2,CASSQGGRGGYNSPLHF
TRBJ2-2,TRBV4-1,CASSQEGSGWTGELFF
TRBJ2-7,TRBV5-1,CASSDAGTLESLYEQYF
TRBJ2-7,TRBV7-2,CASSPGSQPYEQYF
TRBJ1-4,TRBV18,CASSFGQDEKLFF